A selection of T cell receptor beta chains follows, all from one sample in a study of T cell repertoires in cytomegalovirus infection. MiXCR was run by TCRdb on the reads, yielding one entry per CDR3 protein. The sample has about 530,000 distinct CDR3 sequences, approximately 26% seen once; the top ten hold less than 15%. What was sequenced was PBMCs. The receptors here all came from a human donor in good health (CMV status not recorded). Some clones in this sample may be carry-over from other donors' samples. Each CDR3 is given without its conserved first and last residue. Where a row states a size, it is once, few, many or the class of an expanded clone; other rows omit it.

clone_size v_call cdr3_aa
. TRBV28 ASSRSLKEHTQY
. TRBV7-9 ASSFRSWDNPRTEAF
few TRBV3-1 ARLLKRHSNTEAF
. TRBV4-1 ASSQDWGRSSTDTQY
. TRBV5-1 ASSLSAGGVAKNIQY
few TRBV10-3 AISAGRTDTQY
few TRBV12-5 ASGLVLSGGNTEAF
. TRBV5-1 ASSYGLAGVEQY
few TRBV7-9 ASSFGAFEQF
many TRBV7-9 ASSLGTPGQGTGYT
. TRBV6-1 ASRTTSDAYEQC
. TRBV10-3 AISPTSGRVTDTQY
many TRBV7-8 ASSHLRGSGRFLEQF
. TRBV20-1 SARELDGTSGKWDEQF
many TRBV7-9 ASSADRGREGNSPLH
few TRBV11-1 ASSRFYGGSPLH
. TRBV11-2 ASSLNQGGELF
. TRBV28 ASTIGVRGNNEQF
. TRBV12-3/TRBV12-4 ASSFSWYEQY
. TRBV4-2 ASSQGLVNTDTQY
few TRBV7-9 ASSLARQEPNYGYT
few TRBV20-1 SARSPTSTDTQY
many TRBV7-2 ASSHQFGKQGNYGYT
many TRBV7-2 ASSPWGASGSGADTQY
many TRBV7-2 ASRGGLANNEQF